What follows are 10 T cell receptor beta chains derived from one specimen sequenced in a study of identical twins. Each CDR3 protein gets one entry after TCRdb re-called the 5' RACE reads with MiXCR. This sample has approximately 590,000 distinct CDR3 sequences, with more than 9% found just once. This same sample was also taken into another study, of yellow fever vaccine responses in identical twins.

The material sequenced was PBMCs. The receptors were sampled from a woman between 18 and 29 years old in good health.

This chain joins TRBV5-6 and TRBJ2-3, with D possibly being TRBD2 (7 bases). This CDR3 comprises 16 residues. CDR1 is SGHDT and CDR2 is YYEEEE in the germline V gene. V was trimmed by 1 base and J by 0 bases, leaving 12 bases between them. The CDR3 region is CASSLKRGASTDTQYF. The CDR3 DNA follows: TGTGCCAGCAGCTTGAAACGGGGGGCCAGCACAGATACGCAGTATTTT.

The gene calls are TRBV3-1 and TRBJ2-5; 12 bases line up with TRBD1. Per the germline V gene, CDR1 is LGHDT and CDR2 is YNNKEL (reference sequence). The J segment lost 5 bases and the V segment lost 10 bases, leaving 20 bases of the junction unmatched. The CDR3 loop spans 18 amino acids. The DNA for the CDR3 is TGTGCCACCTGCCAAGATACGACCGGGACAGGGGGCATGGAGACCCAGTACTTC. It specifies CATCQDTTGTGGMETQYF.

V and J are TRBV7-9 and TRBJ1-2; no clear D gene. The CDR3 consists of 13 residues. The germline V gene has CDR1 SEHNR and CDR2 FQNEAQ (reference sequence). The V end was cut by 5 bases, the J end by 2 bases, with 9 bases between. CDR3 sequence (DNA): TGTGCCAGCAGCCCAGACGTAAACTATGGCTACACCTTC. This gives the protein CASSPDVNYGYTF.

The chain joins TRBV6-1 to TRBJ2-2; D unresolved. Germline CDR1 is MNHNS and CDR2 is SASEGT. There are 16 residues in the CDR3. The V gene lost 6 bases and the J gene lost 4 bases, with 18 bases spanning the gap. CDR3 bases: TGTGCCAGCAGAGGGTCGCAAACAACGCTCACCGGGGAGCTGTTTTTT. This codes for CASRGSQTTLTGELFF.

There are a few counts of this clonotype. J is TRBJ2-2 and V is TRBV29-1; D unresolved. This CDR3 contains 14 residues. Germline V gene sequence: CDR1 SQVTM, CDR2 ANQGSEA. V lost 4 bases, J lost 4 bases, and 13 bases lay in between. Here the CDR3 reads CSVAHLRSTGELFF. CDR3 bases: TGCAGCGTTGCCCATCTCAGGTCCACCGGGGAGCTGTTTTTT.

In its sample, this clonotype was seen many times. The chain uses TRBV7-2 and TRBJ2-3; 9 bases match TRBD2. Trimming removed 4 bases from V and 2 bases from J; junction bases left unmatched: 4. This CDR3 region has 15 residues. Germline CDR1 reads SGHTA; CDR2 reads FQGNSA. The CDR3 DNA is TGTGCCAGCAGCTCATCTAGCGGGACCACAGATACGCAGTATTTT. Its protein product is CASSSSSGTTDTQYF.

The sample holds a few counts of this clonotype. The V and J genes are TRBV30 and TRBJ2-3; D is undetermined. CDR3 length equals 14 residues. V lost 0 bases and J lost 6, with 13 bases in between. Germline CDR1 is GTSNPN and CDR2 is SVGIG (reference sequence). The CDR3, as DNA: TGTGCCTGGAGTGTACTGGTGATGAGTGATACGCAGTATTTT. Translating it yields CAWSVLVMSDTQYF.

This clonotype was seen a handful of times. This rearrangement joins TRBV15 to TRBJ1-1; unclear D gene. In germline, CDR1 is LNHNV, CDR2 YYDKDF (reference sequence). Trimming took 0 bases from V and 12 from J, leaving 23 bases between them. This CDR3 spans 16 amino acids. The CDR3 protein is CATSRDFGWISIGTFF. The CDR3 DNA reads as TGTGCCACCAGCAGAGATTTTGGTTGGATATCTATCGGGACTTTCTTT.

This chain connects TRBV30 to TRBJ1-1; D not resolved. The CDR3 loop spans 11 amino acids. CDR1 is GTSNPN and CDR2 is SVGIG in the germline V gene (reference sequence). Trimming took off 7 bases at V and 1 base at J, with 7 bases between the two ends. The DNA for the CDR3 is TGTGCCTTGGACGGGAACACTGAAGCTTTCTTT. The encoded protein is CALDGNTEAFF.

The chain combines TRBV24-1 with TRBJ2-1, with TRBD2 identical over 8 bases. V gave up 4 bases and J gave up 4 bases; unmatched junction bases: 14. This CDR3 spans 18 amino acids. Germline-derived CDR1 and CDR2 are KGHDR and SFDVKD. The DNA for the CDR3 is TGTGCCACCAGTGACCCCACTCCCACTAGCGGAGATTACAATGAGCAGTTCTTC. Its protein is CATSDPTPTSGDYNEQFF.